The 28 T cell receptor beta chains presented below share a single source sample, sequenced in a study of blood T cell repertoires in COVID-19. Assay: immunoSEQ multiplex PCR; the TCRdb copy retains only in-frame clones and omits some. This table holds 88,000 or so clones, roughly 85% found once. The material sequenced was peripheral blood. The receptors derive from a man aged 55 to 70 with acute or convalescent COVID-19.

This clone was observed a single time. The chain is built from TRBV30 and TRBJ1-5; D perhaps matches TRBD1 (5 bases). CDR3 length: 13 amino acids. Germline CDR1 and CDR2: GTSNPN and SVGIG (reference sequence). Trimming pared 4 bases from V and 5 bases from J, leaving 12 bases between. The CDR3 DNA sequence: TGTGCCTGGAATCTCAGGGATGATCAGCCCCAGCATTTT. Its translation is CAWNLRDDQPQHF.

The genes are TRBV6-5 and TRBJ2-3, with D maybe TRBD1 (7 bases). The V and J ends lost 5 bases and 2 bases respectively, with 14 bases between them. Germline CDR1 and CDR2: MNHEY and SVGAGI. CDR3 size: 15 residues. In DNA form, the CDR3 reads TGTGCCAGCAGTCCCGCCAGGGGGGACACAGATACGCAGTATTTT. The encoded protein is CASSPARGDTDTQYF.

For this clone: Other DNA sequences of this sample code for an identical CDR3. V is TRBV29-1 and J is TRBJ2-1; 7 bases map to TRBD1. This CDR3 has 15 amino acids. Germline V CDR1 and CDR2: SQVTM, ANQGSEA. The junction had 7 bases not matched to a gene; V was cut back by 4 bases and J by 1 base. CDR3 nucleotides: TGCAGCGTTGGATCCGCAGGGGGTTCCTACAATGAGCAGTTCTTC. This encodes CSVGSAGGSYNEQFF.

The rearrangement uses TRBV6-6 and TRBJ1-6; TRBD1 is a possible D gene (6 bases). The CDR3 has 14 residues. The V and J ends lost 5 bases and 8 bases respectively, with 13 bases between them. In germline, CDR1 is MNHNY, CDR2 SVGAGI (reference sequence). The CDR3 nucleotides read TGTGCCAGCAGTAATTATAAGGGGGATTCACCCCTCCACTTT. Translated: CASSNYKGDSPLHF.

The chain recombines TRBV13 with TRBJ1-1; TRBD1 might be the D (5 bases). The CDR3 is 16 residues long. CDR1 is PRHDT and CDR2 is FYEKMQ in the germline V gene (reference sequence). Trimming took off 5 bases at V and 0 bases at J, with 16 bases between the two ends. CDR3 nucleotides: TGTGCCAGCAGCCCCCGCCGGGGAGGGGTGAACACTGAAGCTTTCTTT. It translates to CASSPRRGGVNTEAFF. Drawing the rest from reference TRBV13 and TRBJ1-1, the complete variable domain is AAGVIQSPRHLIKEKRETATLKCYPIPRHDTVYWYQQGPGQDPQFLISFYEKMQSDKGSIPDRFSAQQFSDYHSELNMSSLELGDSALYFCASSPRRGGVNTEAFFGQGTRLTVV.

The chain is built from TRBV14 and TRBJ2-2; D is perhaps TRBD1 (6 bases). Trimming removed 0 bases at V and 4 bases at J, with 15 bases between. Per germline, CDR1 SGHDN and CDR2 FVKESK. The CDR3 consists of 17 residues. The CDR3 sequence: CASSQEVNRALTGELFF. DNA of the CDR3: TGTGCCAGCAGCCAAGAAGTTAACAGGGCCCTCACCGGGGAGCTGTTTTTT.

This chain connects TRBV7-9 to TRBJ1-6; possible D gene TRBD1, 5 bases. This CDR3 is 14 amino acids long. V was pared by 0 bases and J by 10 bases, with 10 bases between. CDR1 is SEHNR, CDR2 FQNEAQ, per germline (reference sequence). CDR3 region: CASSLARGGSPLHF. CDR3 coding DNA: TGTGCCAGCAGCTTAGCAAGGGGAGGGTCACCCCTCCACTTT.

The chain joins TRBV29-1 to TRBJ2-5; possible D gene TRBD2, 6 bases. The germline V gene encodes CDR1 SQVTM and CDR2 ANQGSEA. Trimming removed 6 bases from V and 2 bases from J, with 13 bases in between. The CDR3 contains 13 residues. The CDR3 nucleotides read TGCAGCGTGCAAGGACTACCTCAAGAGACCCAGTACTTC. Translating gives CSVQGLPQETQYF.

This sequence joins TRBV6-1 and TRBJ1-3; 7 positions match TRBD1. From germline, CDR1 is MNHNS and CDR2 SASEGT. CDR3 length: 16 amino acids. The ends lost 0 bases at V and 5 bases at J; junction bases unmatched: 7. DNA of the CDR3: TGTGCCAGCAGTGAAGCGGGACAGATCCCAAGAAACACCATATATTTT. Residues: CASSEAGQIPRNTIYF.

V is TRBV10-3 and J is TRBJ2-1; 9 positions match TRBD2. This CDR3 region has 15 residues. Germline-derived CDR1 and CDR2 are ENHRY and SYGVKD. V dropped 4 bases and J dropped 5; count of bases not matched to a gene: 6. CDR3 residues: CAISGPERGDNEQFF. The CDR3 nucleotides read TGTGCCATCAGTGGCCCGGAGCGGGGGGACAATGAGCAGTTCTTC.

In its sample, this clone was seen a few times. The chain carries TRBV7-3 and TRBJ2-2, with 7 nucleotides matching TRBD2. J lost 7 bases, V lost 1 base, and 9 bases had no gene match. CDR3 size: 16 residues. Germline lookup yields CDR1 SGHTA and CDR2 FQGTGA. The CDR3 loop is CASSLSGGNNGGELFF. The CDR3 DNA sequence: TGTGCCAGCAGCTTAAGCGGGGGAAACAACGGCGGGGAGCTGTTTTTT.

This rearrangement joins TRBV5-1 to TRBJ2-5; 9 positions agree with TRBD1. The CDR3 has 14 residues. Germline assignment: CDR1 SGHRS and CDR2 YFSETQ. V dropped 3 bases and J dropped 4; count of bases not matched to a gene: 4. The CDR3 DNA reads TGCGCCAGCAGCTCGACAGGGGGGCGAGAGACCCAGTACTTC. Amino acids: CASSSTGGRETQYF.

The V and J genes are TRBV27 and TRBJ1-4; 7 bases map to TRBD1. The CDR3 runs 14 residues. Germline V CDR1 and CDR2: MNHEY, SMNVEV (reference sequence). Trimming took 6 bases from V and 4 from J; bases not matched to a gene: 5. Written as DNA, the CDR3 is TGTGCCAGCAGCCAGACAGGGTATAATGAAAAACTGTTTTTT. This translates into CASSQTGYNEKLFF.

This rearrangement joins TRBV4-1 to TRBJ1-1; a weak D match, TRBD1 (5 bases). This CDR3 contains 13 residues. Germline values: CDR1 MGHRA, CDR2 YSYEKL. Between the trimmed V and J ends, which lost 6 bases and 5 bases, there was a span of 13 bases. CDR3: CASSQGLRTEAFF. In nucleotides, the CDR3 is TGCGCCAGCAGTCAGGGCCTGCGTACTGAAGCTTTCTTT.

On this clone itself: At one end, the junction sequence differs from germline, possibly due to a read error. The chain links TRBV7-7 to TRBJ2-2; tentative D call: TRBD2 (5 bases). The CDR3 totals 15 residues. CDR1 and CDR2 from the germline V gene are SSHAT and FNYEAQ (reference sequence). The CDR3 region has the DNA TGTGCTAGCAGCCAGAGGGTCGGGAACACCGGGGAGCTGTTTTTT. As protein: CASSQRVGNTGELFF.

CDR3 sequence (DNA): TGTGCCAGCAGCCTCCTTGGGACTACAGATACGCAGTATTTT. Its translation is CASSLLGTTDTQYF. The J gene is TRBJ2-3, the V gene TRBV7-3, with a possible D match to TRBD2 (6 bases). Trimming cost V 5 bases and J 3 bases, with 12 bases left between them. Germline loops: CDR1 SGHTA, CDR2 FQGTGA. The CDR3 has 14 residues.

The chain recombines TRBV5-1 with TRBJ2-2; TRBD2 agrees at 8 bases. The germline V gene encodes CDR1 SGHRS and CDR2 YFSETQ. The CDR3 is 15 amino acids. The V gene end was trimmed by 5 bases and the J gene end by 0 bases; junction bases not matched to a gene: 3. CDR3: CASRGGGPNTGELFF. CDR3 nucleotide sequence: TGCGCCAGCAGGGGCGGGGGGCCGAACACCGGGGAGCTGTTTTTT.

The chain is built from TRBV5-1 and TRBJ2-1; 8 nucleotides agree with TRBD1. Germline lookup yields CDR1 SGHRS and CDR2 YFSETQ. The CDR3 covers 16 residues. V lost 1 base, J lost 4 bases, and 7 bases stayed unmatched. The chain's CDR3 is CASSLTQGVGYNEQFF. CDR3 nucleotide sequence: TGCGCCAGCAGCTTGACACAGGGGGTCGGATACAATGAGCAGTTCTTC.

The CDR3 here is CASSSSWTGSTDTQYF. CDR3 DNA: TGCGCCAGCAGCTCTAGCTGGACAGGGAGCACAGATACGCAGTATTTT. The V gene is TRBV5-1, the J gene TRBJ2-3; 8 bases fit TRBD1. Trimming cost V 3 bases and J 0 bases; bases outside gene matches: 6. The CDR3 totals 16 residues. The V gene's germline CDR1 is SGHRS and CDR2 YFSETQ.

This rearrangement joins TRBV7-9 to TRBJ1-1; 9 nucleotides agree with TRBD1. The J segment lost 3 bases and the V segment lost 5 bases, leaving 10 bases of the junction unmatched. The CDR3 extends over 16 amino acids. Germline lookup yields CDR1 SEHNR and CDR2 FQNEAQ (reference sequence). The CDR3 DNA reads TGTGCCAGCAGCCCCGGGCTACAGGGGGCGGACACTGAAGCTTTCTTT. This encodes CASSPGLQGADTEAFF.

The rearrangement links TRBV14 to TRBJ2-1; D gene unclear. Trimming pared 5 bases from V and 7 bases from J, leaving 6 bases between. Germline CDR1 is SGHDN and CDR2 is FVKESK. This CDR3 has 11 amino acids. The CDR3 coding sequence is TGTGCCAGCAGCTCCATGAATGAGCAGTTCTTC. This translates into CASSSMNEQFF.

The V and J genes are TRBV3-1 (or the pseudogene TRBV3-2) and TRBJ2-1; 8 bases are shared with TRBD1. The germline CDR1 and CDR2 sequences are LGHDT and YNNKEL (reference sequence). This CDR3 spans 15 amino acids. Trimming removed 2 bases from V and 6 bases from J; junction bases left unmatched: 6. DNA for the CDR3: TGTGCCAGCAGCCAATCGGGGACAGGCTTCAATGAGCAGTTCTTC. Residues: CASSQSGTGFNEQFF.

V gene TRBV9 combines with J gene TRBJ2-2; D possibly corresponds to TRBD1 (5 bases). Trimming pared 4 bases from V and 4 bases from J, leaving 8 bases between. The length of the CDR3 is 13 residues. The germline CDR1 and CDR2 sequences are SGDLS and YYNGEE. CDR3 region: CASSPQGTGELFF. The CDR3 bases are TGTGCCAGCAGCCCCCAGGGCACCGGGGAGCTGTTTTTT.

This clone has just one count. The rearrangement joins TRBV6-2 or TRBV6-3 to TRBJ2-1; 11 bases are a match to TRBD2. Germline CDR1 reads MNHEY; CDR2 reads SVGEGT. CDR3 length: 16 amino acids. Trimming took 4 bases from V and 2 from J; bases not matched to a gene: 4. The CDR3 region is CASSSGLAATYNEQFF. CDR3 nucleotide sequence: TGTGCCAGCAGTTCGGGACTAGCGGCTACCTACAATGAGCAGTTCTTC.

The chain links TRBV7-2 to TRBJ2-5; D is possibly TRBD1 (6 bases). V was clipped by 1 base and J by 1 base, with 10 bases between them. Germline V CDR1 and CDR2: SGHTA, FQGNSA. The length of the CDR3 is 15 residues. For the CDR3, the DNA is TGTGCCAGCAGCTTAGTTGGACAGACCCAAGAGACCCAGTACTTC. Translated: CASSLVGQTQETQYF.

This chain joins TRBV7-9 and TRBJ1-6, with D uncertain. V was pared by 1 base and J by 0 bases, with 7 bases between. The germline V gene encodes CDR1 SEHNR and CDR2 FQNEAQ (reference sequence). The CDR3 spans 16 residues. CDR3 in amino acids: CASSLVWSSYNSPLHF. In DNA, the CDR3 is TGTGCCAGCAGCTTAGTCTGGAGCTCCTATAATTCACCCCTCCACTTT. Together with reference TRBV7-9 and TRBJ1-6, the CDR3 gives the full variable domain: DTGVSQNPRHKITKRGQNVTFRCDPISEHNRLYWYRQTLGQGPEFLTYFQNEAQLEKSRLLSDRFSAERPKGSFSTLEIQRTEQGDSAMYLCASSLVWSSYNSPLHFGNGTRLTVT.

J is TRBJ1-5 and V is TRBV19, with D perhaps matching TRBD1 (6 bases). From germline, CDR1 is LNHDA and CDR2 SQIVND (reference sequence). CDR3 length equals 15 residues. The V gene lost 6 bases and the J gene lost 4 bases, with 16 bases spanning the gap. CDR3 nucleotides: TGTGCCAGTAGCCTGAGAGGGGGTGGGAATCAGCCCCAGCATTTT. Its protein is CASSLRGGGNQPQHF.

The V call is TRBV5-1, the J call TRBJ2-1; 11 nucleotides align to TRBD2. CDR1 and CDR2 from the germline V gene are SGHRS and YFSETQ. The CDR3 has 16 residues. After removal of 2 bases from V and 3 bases from J, the junction contained 4 bases not matched to a gene. The chain's CDR3 is CASSLYSGGVYNEQFF. The CDR3 DNA reads as TGCGCCAGCAGCTTATATAGCGGGGGGGTCTACAATGAGCAGTTCTTC. Drawing the rest from reference TRBV5-1 and TRBJ2-1, the complete variable domain is KAGVTQTPRYLIKTRGQQVTLSCSPISGHRSVSWYQQTPGQGLQFLFEYFSETQRNKGNFPGRFSGRQFSNSRSEMNVSTLELGDSALYLCASSLYSGGVYNEQFFGPGTRLTVL.